This TCR beta chain was sequenced in a study of beta chain features in type 1 diabetes. Findings and caveats of the study: Among patients with Type 1 diabetes, TCRB CDR3s were moderately but significantly shorter in every one of the four CD4+ subsets.

Concerning this clone itself: Its antigen is not known.

The CDR3 covers 15 residues. Germline-derived CDR1 and CDR2 are MDHEN and SYDVKM. The junction had 8 bases not matched to a gene; V was cut back by 3 bases and J by 6 bases. The whole isolated RNA underwent reverse transcription, so sequencing captured expressed TCRB transcripts. Assay used: immunoSEQ multiplex PCR; TCRdb lists only in-frame clones, some missing. The repertoire holds roughly 160,000 clones, 8% to 8.5% seen once, with 0.45% to 0.6% in the top ten. V gene TRBV28 combines with J gene TRBJ2-7; 10 nucleotides line up with TRBD1. The TCR was taken from a woman in her late teens or twenties with type 1 diabetes. The specimen was central memory CD4+ T cells from blood. As DNA, the CDR3 is TGTGCCAGCAGTTTGCCGACAGGGGGCTACGGCGAGCAGTACTTC. It translates to CASSLPTGGYGEQYF.